The sample holds a few counts of the clone carrying this TCR beta chain. Its antigen remains unidentified. The data originate from a study of identical twins. General study points: Twin-shared out-of-frame alpha sequences were enriched for low generation probability. Carriage of fewer insertions was seen in abundant cord blood beta clonotypes, whereas memory repertoires showed none. Instead of following the same donors, the conclusions were based on cross-sectional statistical analysis.

TCRdb passed the 5' RACE reads through MiXCR, listing each CDR3 protein once. The top ten hold under 2% of the sample, which has about 700,000 distinct CDR3 sequences, around 6.1% seen once. V shed 4 bases and J shed 0 bases, with 14 bases lying between them. Germline V CDR1 and CDR2: SGHRS, YFSETQ. This CDR3 has 16 amino acids. Sequencing was performed on naive T cells sorted from blood. The chain has TRBV5-1 and TRBJ1-3, with D tentatively TRBD1 (5 bases). This clonotype originated in a young man in good health. CDR3 DNA: TGCGCCAGCAGCACCTCCGGGACGGGCTCTGGAAACACCATATATTTT. Translating it yields CASSTSGTGSGNTIYF.